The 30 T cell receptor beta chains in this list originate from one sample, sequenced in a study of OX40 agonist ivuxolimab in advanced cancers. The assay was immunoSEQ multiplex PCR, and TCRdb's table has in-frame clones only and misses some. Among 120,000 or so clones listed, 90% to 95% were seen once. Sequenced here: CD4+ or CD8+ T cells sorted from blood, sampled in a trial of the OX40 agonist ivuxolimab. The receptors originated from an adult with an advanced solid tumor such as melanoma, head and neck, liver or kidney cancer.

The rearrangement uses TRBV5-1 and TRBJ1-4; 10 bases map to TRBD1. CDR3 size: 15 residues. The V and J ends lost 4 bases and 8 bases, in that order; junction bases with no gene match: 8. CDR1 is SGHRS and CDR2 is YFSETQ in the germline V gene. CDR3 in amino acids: CASSAAGTGVEKLFF. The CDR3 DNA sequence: TGCGCCAGCAGCGCGGCCGGGACAGGGGTCGAAAAACTGTTTTTT.

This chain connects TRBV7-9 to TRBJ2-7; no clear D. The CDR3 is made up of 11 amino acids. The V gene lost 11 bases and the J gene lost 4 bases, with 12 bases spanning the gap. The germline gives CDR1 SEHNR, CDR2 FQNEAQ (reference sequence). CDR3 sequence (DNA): TGTGCCTCCGGGCCCTATTACGAGCAGTACTTC. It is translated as CASGPYYEQYF. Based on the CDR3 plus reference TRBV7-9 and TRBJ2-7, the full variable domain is DTGVSQNPRHKITKRGQNVTFRCDPISEHNRLYWYRQTLGQGPEFLTYFQNEAQLEKSRLLSDRFSAERPKGSFSTLEIQRTEQGDSAMYLCASGPYYEQYFGPGTRLTVT.

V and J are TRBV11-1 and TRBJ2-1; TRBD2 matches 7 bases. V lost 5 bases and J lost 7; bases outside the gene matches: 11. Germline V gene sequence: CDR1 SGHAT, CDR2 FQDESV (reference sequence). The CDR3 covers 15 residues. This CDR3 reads CASSPVGDGGNEQFF. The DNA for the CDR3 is TGTGCCAGCAGCCCCGTGGGGGACGGGGGGAATGAGCAGTTCTTC.

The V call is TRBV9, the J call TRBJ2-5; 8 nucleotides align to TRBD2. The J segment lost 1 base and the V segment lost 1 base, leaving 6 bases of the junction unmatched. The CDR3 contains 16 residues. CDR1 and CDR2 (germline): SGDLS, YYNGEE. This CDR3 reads CASSVRSGGLQETQYF. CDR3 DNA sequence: TGTGCCAGCAGCGTAAGGAGCGGGGGACTCCAAGAGACCCAGTACTTC.

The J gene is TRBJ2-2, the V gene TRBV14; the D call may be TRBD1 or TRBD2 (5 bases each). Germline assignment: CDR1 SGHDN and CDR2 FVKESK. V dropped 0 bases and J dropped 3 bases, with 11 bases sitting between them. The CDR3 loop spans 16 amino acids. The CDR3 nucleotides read TGTGCCAGCAGCCAAGATTTGCCGGGGCACACCGGGGAGCTGTTTTTT. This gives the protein CASSQDLPGHTGELFF.

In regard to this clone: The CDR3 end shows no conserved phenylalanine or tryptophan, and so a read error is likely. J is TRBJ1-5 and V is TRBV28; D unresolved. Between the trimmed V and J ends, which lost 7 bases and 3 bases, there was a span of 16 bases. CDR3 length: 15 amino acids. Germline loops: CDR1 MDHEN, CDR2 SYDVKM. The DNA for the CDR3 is TGTGCCAGCACCACGATTTTGCGGGTCAATCAGCCCCAGCATCTT. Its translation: CASTTILRVNQPQHL.

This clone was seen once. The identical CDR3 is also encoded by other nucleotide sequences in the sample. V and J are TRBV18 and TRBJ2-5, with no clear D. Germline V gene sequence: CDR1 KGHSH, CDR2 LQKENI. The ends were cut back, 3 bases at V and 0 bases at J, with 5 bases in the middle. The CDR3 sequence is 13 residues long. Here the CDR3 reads CASSPGYQETQYF. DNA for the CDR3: TGTGCCAGCTCACCTGGGTACCAAGAGACCCAGTACTTC.

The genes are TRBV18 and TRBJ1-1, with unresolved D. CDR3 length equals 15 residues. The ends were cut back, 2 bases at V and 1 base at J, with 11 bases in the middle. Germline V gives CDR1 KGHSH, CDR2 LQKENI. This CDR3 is CASSPVQLQNTEAFF. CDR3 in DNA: TGTGCCAGCTCACCAGTACAACTTCAGAACACTGAAGCTTTCTTT.

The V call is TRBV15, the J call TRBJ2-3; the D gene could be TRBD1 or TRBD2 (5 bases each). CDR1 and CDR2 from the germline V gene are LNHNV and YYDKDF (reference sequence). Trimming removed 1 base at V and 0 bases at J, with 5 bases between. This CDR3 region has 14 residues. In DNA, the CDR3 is TGTGCCACCAGCAGAGGGGGGAGCACAGATACGCAGTATTTT. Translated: CATSRGGSTDTQYF.

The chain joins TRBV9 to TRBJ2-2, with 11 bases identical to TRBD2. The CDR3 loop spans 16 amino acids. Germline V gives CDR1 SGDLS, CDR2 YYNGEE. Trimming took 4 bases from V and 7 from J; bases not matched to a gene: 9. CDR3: CASSPLSGRGYGELFF. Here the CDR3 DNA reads TGTGCCAGCAGCCCTCTTAGCGGGAGGGGGTACGGGGAGCTGTTTTTT.

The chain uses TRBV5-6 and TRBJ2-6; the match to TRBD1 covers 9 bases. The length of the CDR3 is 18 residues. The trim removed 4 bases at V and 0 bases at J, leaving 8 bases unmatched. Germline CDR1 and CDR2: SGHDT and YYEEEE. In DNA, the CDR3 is TGTGCCAGCAGCGATGACAGGGGGTGGCTCTCTGGGGCCAACGTCCTGACTTTC. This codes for CASSDDRGWLSGANVLTF.

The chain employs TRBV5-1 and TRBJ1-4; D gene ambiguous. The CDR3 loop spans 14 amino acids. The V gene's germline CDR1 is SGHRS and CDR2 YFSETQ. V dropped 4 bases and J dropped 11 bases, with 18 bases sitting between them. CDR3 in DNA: TGCGCCAGCAGCGCGACTCTCCCGGGAGGCAAACTGTTTTTT. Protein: CASSATLPGGKLFF.

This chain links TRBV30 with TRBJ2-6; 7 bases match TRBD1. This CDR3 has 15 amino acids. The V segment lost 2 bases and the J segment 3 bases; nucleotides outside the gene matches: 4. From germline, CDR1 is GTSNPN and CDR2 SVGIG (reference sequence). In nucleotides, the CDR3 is TGTGCCTGGAGTTACAGGGGAAGTGGGGCCAACGTCCTGACTTTC. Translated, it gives CAWSYRGSGANVLTF.

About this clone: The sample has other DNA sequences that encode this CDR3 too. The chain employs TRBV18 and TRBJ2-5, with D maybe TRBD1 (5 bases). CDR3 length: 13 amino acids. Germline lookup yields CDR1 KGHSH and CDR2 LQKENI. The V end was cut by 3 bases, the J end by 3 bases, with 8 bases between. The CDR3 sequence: CASSPGQKETQYF. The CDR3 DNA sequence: TGTGCCAGCTCACCGGGGCAGAAAGAGACCCAGTACTTC.

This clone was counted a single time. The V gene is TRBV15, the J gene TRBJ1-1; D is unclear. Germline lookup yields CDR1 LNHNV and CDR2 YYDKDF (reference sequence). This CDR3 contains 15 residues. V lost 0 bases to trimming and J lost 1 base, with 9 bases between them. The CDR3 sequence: CATSRDRRGNTEAFF. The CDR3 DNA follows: TGTGCCACCAGCAGAGATAGGAGAGGGAACACTGAAGCTTTCTTT.

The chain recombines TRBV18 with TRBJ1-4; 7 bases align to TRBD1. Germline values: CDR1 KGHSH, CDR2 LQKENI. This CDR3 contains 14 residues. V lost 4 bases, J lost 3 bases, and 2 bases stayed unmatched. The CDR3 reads CASSRQGSNEKLFF. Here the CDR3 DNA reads TGTGCCAGCTCACGACAGGGTTCTAATGAAAAACTGTTTTTT.

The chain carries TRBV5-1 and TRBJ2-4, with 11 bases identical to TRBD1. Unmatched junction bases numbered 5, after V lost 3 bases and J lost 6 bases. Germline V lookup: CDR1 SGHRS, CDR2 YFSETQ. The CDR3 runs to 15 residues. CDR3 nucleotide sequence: TGCGCCAGCAGCTCGGACAGGGGGCCGGGAAACATTCAGTACTTC. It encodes CASSSDRGPGNIQYF.

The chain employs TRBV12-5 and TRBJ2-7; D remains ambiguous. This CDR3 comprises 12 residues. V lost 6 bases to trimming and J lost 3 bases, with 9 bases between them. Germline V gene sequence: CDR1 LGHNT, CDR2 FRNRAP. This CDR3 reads CASGTDHYEQYF. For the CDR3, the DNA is TGTGCTAGTGGCACGGACCACTACGAGCAGTACTTC.

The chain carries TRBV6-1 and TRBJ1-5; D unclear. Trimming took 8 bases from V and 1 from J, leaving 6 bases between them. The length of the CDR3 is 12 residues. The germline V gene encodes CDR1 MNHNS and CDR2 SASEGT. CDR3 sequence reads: CASGVSNQPQHF. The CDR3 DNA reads TGTGCCAGCGGTGTGAGCAATCAGCCCCAGCATTTT.

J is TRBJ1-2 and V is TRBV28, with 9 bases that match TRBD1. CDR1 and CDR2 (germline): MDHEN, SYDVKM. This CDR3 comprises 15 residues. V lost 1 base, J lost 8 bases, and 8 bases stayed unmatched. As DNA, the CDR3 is TGTGCCAGCAGTTTATCACCGGGACAGGGTTACGGCTACACCTTC. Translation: CASSLSPGQGYGYTF.

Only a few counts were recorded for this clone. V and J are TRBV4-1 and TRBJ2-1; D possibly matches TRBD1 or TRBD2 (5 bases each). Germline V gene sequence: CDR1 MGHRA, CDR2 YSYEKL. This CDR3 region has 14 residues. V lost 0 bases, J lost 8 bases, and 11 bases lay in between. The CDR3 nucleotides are TGCGCCAGCAGCCAAGATCCCAGGGACGATGAGCAGTTCTTC. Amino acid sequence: CASSQDPRDDEQFF.

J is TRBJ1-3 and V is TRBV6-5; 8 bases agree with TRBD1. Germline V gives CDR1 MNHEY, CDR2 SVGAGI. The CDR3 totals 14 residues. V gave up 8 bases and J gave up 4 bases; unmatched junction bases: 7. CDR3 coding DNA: TGTGCCAGCGGCGGGACAGGACGCGGAAACACCATATATTTT. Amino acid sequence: CASGGTGRGNTIYF.

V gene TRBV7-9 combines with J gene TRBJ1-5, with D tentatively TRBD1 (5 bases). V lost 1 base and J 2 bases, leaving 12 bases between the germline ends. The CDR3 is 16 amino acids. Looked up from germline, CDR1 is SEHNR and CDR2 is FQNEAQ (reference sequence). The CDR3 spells CASSLVGREGNQPQHF. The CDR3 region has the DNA TGTGCCAGCAGCTTAGTGGGCAGGGAGGGCAATCAGCCCCAGCATTTT.

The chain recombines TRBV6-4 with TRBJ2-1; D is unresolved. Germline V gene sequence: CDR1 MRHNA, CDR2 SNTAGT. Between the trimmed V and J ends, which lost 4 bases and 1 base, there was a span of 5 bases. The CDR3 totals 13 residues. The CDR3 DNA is TGTGCCAGCAGTGCCGGGTCCTACAATGAGCAGTTCTTC. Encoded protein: CASSAGSYNEQFF.

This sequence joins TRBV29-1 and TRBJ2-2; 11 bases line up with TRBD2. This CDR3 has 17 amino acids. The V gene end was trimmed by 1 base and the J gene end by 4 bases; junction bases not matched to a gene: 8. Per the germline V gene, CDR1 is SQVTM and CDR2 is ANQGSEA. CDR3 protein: CSVEGLAGGFFTGELFF. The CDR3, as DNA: TGCAGCGTTGAAGGTCTAGCGGGGGGATTTTTCACCGGGGAGCTGTTTTTT.

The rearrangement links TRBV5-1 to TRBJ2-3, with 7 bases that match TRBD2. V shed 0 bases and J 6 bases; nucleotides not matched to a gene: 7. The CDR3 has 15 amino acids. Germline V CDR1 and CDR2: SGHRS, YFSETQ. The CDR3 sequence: CASSLEGGFLDTQYF. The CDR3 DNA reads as TGCGCCAGCAGCTTGGAGGGAGGGTTTCTGGATACGCAGTATTTT.

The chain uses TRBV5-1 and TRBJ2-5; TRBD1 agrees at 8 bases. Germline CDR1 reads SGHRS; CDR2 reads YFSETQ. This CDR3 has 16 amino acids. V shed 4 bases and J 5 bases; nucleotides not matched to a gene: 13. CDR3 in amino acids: CASSLRQGSVEETQYF. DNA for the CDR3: TGCGCCAGCAGCCTACGACAGGGGAGTGTCGAGGAGACCCAGTACTTC.

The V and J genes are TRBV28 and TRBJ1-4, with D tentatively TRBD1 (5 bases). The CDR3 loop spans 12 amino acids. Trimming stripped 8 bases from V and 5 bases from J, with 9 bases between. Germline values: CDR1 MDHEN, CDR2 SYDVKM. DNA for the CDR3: TGTGCCAGCCGGGGGAGCAATGAAAAACTGTTTTTT. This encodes CASRGSNEKLFF.

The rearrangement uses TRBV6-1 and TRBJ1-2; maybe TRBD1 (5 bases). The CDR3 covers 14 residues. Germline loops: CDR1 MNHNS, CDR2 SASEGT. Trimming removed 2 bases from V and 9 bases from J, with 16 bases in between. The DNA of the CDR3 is TGTGCCAGCAGTGAAAGGGGAAGGGCTAATCGCTACACCTTC. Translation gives CASSERGRANRYTF.

The CDR3 DNA is TGTGCCATTCAGGACAGTCAAGGGGAGACCCAGTACTTC. It specifies CAIQDSQGETQYF. V usage is TRBV6-5 and J usage is TRBJ2-5, with D tentatively TRBD1 (6 bases). Trimming took 10 bases from V and 5 from J, leaving 17 bases between them. CDR1 is MNHEY, CDR2 SVGAGI, per germline. The CDR3 spans 13 residues.